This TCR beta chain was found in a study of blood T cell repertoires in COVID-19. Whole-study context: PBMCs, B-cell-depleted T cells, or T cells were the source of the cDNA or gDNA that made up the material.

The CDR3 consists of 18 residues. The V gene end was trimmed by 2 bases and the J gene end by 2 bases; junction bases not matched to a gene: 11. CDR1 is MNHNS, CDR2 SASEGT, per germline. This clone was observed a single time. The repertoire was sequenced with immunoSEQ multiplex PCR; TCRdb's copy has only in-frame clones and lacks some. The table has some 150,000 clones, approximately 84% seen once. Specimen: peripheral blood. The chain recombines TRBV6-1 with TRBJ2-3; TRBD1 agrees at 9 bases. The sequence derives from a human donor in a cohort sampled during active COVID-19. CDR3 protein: CASSERISGTGSTDTQYF. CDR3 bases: TGTGCCAGCAGTGAAAGGATATCCGGGACAGGGTCCACAGATACGCAGTATTTT.